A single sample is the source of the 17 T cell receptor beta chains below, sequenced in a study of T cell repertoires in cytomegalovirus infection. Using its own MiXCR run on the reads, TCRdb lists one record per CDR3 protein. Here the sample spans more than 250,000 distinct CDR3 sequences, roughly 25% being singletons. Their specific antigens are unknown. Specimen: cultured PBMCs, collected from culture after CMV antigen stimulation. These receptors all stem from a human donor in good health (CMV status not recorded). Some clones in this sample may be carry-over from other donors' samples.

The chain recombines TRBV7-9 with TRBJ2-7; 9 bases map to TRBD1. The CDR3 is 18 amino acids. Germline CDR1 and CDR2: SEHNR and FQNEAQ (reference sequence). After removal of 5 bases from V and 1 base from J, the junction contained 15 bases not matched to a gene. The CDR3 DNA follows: TGTGCCAGCAGCCCGACCGGGACAGGGAATTTTGGATCCTACGAGCAGTACTTC. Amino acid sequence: CASSPTGTGNFGSYEQYF. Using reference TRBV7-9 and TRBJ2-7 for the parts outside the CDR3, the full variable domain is DTGVSQNPRHKITKRGQNVTFRCDPISEHNRLYWYRQTLGQGPEFLTYFQNEAQLEKSRLLSDRFSAERPKGSFSTLEIQRTEQGDSAMYLCASSPTGTGNFGSYEQYFGPGTRLTVT.

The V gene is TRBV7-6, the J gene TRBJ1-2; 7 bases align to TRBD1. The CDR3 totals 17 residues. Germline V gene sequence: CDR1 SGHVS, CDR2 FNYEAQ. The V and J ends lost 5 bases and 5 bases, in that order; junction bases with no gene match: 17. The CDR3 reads CASSVSNPQGQQYGYTF. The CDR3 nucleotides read TGTGCCAGCAGCGTATCCAACCCACAGGGACAGCAGTATGGCTACACCTTC.

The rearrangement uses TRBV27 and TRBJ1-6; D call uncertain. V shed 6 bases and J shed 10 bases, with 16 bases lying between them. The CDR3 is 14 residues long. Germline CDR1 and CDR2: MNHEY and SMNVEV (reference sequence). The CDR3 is CASRLRAPGSPLHF. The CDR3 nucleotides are TGTGCCAGCAGGCTCCGGGCCCCGGGGTCACCCCTCCACTTT.

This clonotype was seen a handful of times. CDR3 in amino acids: CATSRSSYNEQFF. The CDR3 bases are TGTGCCACCAGCAGGAGCTCCTACAATGAGCAGTTCTTC. The V call is TRBV15, the J call TRBJ2-1; unclear D gene. CDR1 LNHNV and CDR2 YYDKDF come from the germline V gene (reference sequence). Trimming cost V 3 bases and J 0 bases, with 3 bases left between them. CDR3 size: 13 residues.

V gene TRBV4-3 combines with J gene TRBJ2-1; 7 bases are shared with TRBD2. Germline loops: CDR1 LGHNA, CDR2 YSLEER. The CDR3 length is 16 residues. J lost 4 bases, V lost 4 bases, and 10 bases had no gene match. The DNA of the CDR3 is TGCGCCAGCAGCCCGAACCATCTAGCGGTATACAATGAGCAGTTCTTC. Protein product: CASSPNHLAVYNEQFF.

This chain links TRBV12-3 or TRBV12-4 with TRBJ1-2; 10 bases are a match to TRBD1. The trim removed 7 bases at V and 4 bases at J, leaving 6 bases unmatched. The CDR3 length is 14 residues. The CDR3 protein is CASTLGTGVYGYTF. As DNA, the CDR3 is TGTGCCAGCACCCTGGGGACAGGGGTCTATGGCTACACCTTC.

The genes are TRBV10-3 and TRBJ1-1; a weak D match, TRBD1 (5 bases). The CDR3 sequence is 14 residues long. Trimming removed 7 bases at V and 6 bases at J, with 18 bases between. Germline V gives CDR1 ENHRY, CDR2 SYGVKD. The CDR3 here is CAITRDGSPSEAFF. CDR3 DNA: TGTGCCATCACCAGGGATGGTTCCCCCTCTGAAGCTTTCTTT.

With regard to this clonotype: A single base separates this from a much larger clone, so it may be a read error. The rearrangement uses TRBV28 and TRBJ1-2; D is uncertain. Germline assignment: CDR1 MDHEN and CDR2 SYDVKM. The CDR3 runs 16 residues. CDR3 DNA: TGTGCCAGCAGCCCCGGCCTGGTAGCCGGCGACTATGGCTACAACTTC. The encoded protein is CASSPGLVAGDYGYNF.

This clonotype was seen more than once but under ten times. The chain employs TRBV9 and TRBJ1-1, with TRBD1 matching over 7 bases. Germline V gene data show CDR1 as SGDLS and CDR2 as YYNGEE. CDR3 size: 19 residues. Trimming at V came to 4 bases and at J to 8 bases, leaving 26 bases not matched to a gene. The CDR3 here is CASSPRERVQDRPGDEAFF. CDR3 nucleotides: TGTGCCAGCAGCCCCCGTGAGCGGGTCCAGGACAGGCCAGGCGACGAAGCTTTCTTT.

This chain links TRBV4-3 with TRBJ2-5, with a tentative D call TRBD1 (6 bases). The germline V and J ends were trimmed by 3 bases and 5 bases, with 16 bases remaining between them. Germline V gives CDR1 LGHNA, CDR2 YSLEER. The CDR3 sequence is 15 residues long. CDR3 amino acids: CASSQATGQPETQYF. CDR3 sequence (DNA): TGCGCCAGCAGCCAGGCCACCGGACAGCCGGAGACCCAGTACTTC.

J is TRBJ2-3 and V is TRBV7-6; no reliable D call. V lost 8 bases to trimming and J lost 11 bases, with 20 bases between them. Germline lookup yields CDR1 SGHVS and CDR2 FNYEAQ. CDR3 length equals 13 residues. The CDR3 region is CASAELRTLGQYF. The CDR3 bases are TGTGCCAGCGCCGAACTTAGGACCCTTGGGCAGTATTTT.

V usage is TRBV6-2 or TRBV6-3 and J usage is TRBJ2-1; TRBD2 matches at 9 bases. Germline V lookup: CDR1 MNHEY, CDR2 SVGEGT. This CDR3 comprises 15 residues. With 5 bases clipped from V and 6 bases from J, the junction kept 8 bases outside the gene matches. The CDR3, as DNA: TGTGCCAGCAGTAGAGCGGGAGGTACGATCAATGAGCAGTTCTTC. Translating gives CASSRAGGTINEQFF.

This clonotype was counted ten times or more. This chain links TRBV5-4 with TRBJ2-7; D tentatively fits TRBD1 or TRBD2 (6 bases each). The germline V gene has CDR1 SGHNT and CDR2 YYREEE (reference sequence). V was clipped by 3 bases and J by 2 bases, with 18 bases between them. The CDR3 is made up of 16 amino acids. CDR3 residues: CASSWGAGTGTYEQYF. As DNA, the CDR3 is TGTGCCAGCAGCTGGGGGGCCGGTACAGGGACCTACGAGCAGTACTTC.

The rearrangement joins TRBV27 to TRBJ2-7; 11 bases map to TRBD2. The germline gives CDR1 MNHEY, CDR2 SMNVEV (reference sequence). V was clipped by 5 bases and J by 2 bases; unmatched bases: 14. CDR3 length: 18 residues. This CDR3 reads CASSRIAGGPQFTYEQYF. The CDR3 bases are TGTGCCAGCAGTAGAATAGCGGGAGGGCCCCAATTCACCTACGAGCAGTACTTC.

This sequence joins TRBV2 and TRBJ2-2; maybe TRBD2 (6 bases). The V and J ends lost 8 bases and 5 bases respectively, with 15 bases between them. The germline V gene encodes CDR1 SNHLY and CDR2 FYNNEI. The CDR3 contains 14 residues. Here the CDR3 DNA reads TGTGCCAGCGTGCCGGGGGTCCTAACCGGGGAGCTGTTTTTT. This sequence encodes CASVPGVLTGELFF.

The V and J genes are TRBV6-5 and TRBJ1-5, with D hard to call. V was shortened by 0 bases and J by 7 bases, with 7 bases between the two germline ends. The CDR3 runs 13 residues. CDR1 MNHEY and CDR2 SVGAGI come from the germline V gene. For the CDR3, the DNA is TGTGCCAGCAGTTACTCCTTGTCACAGCCCCAGCATTTT. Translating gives CASSYSLSQPQHF.

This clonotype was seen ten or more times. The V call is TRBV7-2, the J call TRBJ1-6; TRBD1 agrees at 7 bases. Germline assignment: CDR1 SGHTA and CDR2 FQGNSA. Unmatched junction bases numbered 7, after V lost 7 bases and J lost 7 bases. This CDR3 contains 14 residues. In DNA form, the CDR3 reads TGTGCCAGCACAAACAGGGGCCGGAATTCACCCCTCCACTTT. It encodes CASTNRGRNSPLHF.